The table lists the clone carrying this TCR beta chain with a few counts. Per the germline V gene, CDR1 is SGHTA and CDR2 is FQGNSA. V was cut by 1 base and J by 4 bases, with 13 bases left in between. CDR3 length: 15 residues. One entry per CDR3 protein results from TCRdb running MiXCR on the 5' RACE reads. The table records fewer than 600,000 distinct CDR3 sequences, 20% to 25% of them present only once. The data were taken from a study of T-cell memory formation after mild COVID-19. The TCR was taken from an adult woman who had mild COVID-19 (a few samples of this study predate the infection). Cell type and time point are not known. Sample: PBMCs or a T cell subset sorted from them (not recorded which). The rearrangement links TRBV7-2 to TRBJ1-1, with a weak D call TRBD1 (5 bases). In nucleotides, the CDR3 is TGTGCCAGCAGCTTAGGTAGGGGATGGAGCACTGAAGCTTTCTTT. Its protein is CASSLGRGWSTEAFF. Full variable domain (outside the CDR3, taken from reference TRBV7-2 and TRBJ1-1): GAGVSQSPSNKVTEKGKDVELRCDPISGHTALYWYRQSLGQGLEFLIYFQGNSAPDKSGLPSDRFSAERTGGSVSTLTIQRTQQEDSAVYLCASSLGRGWSTEAFFGQGTRLTVV.